The TCR beta chain under discussion was sequenced for a study of T-cell memory formation after mild COVID-19. Points from the study as a whole: A second wave expanding day 15 to 37 was CD4+-biased; contracting clones were balanced.

V shed 1 base and J shed 5 bases, with 26 bases lying between them. This CDR3 is built from 18 residues. Germline values: CDR1 DFQATT, CDR2 SNEGSKA (reference sequence). TCRdb passed the 5' RACE reads through MiXCR, listing each CDR3 protein once. The repertoire holds more than 400,000 distinct CDR3 sequences, with around a sixth as singletons. This clonotype was seen a few times. Its antigen is as yet unknown. The chain carries TRBV20-1 and TRBJ1-1, with D possibly being TRBD1 (6 bases). This clonotype was obtained from an adult woman who had mild COVID-19 (a few samples of this study predate the infection). Cell type and time point are not known. Source material: PBMCs or a T cell subset sorted from them (not recorded which). CDR3: CSARAPYTGPPSSTEAFF. CDR3 DNA sequence: TGCAGTGCTAGAGCGCCTTATACAGGGCCACCTTCGAGTACTGAAGCTTTCTTT.